The 24 T cell receptor beta chains in this list originate from one sample, sequenced in a study of cytomegalovirus exposure and HLA in healthy donors (dated by TCRdb to about 2017). Libraries were built with the immunoSEQ multiplex PCR assay. A mixture of 60 forward primers for TCR Vbeta segments and 13 reverse primers for TCR Jbeta segments was used in the multiplex PCR. Here the immuneACCESS table is served through TCRdb, limited to in-frame sequences with V and J called. Missing clones are a known gap in these copies; in checked studies unresolved V genes cover under half, and the rest lacks a known reason. This sample comprises approximately 95,000 clones, 78% of them detected only once. The top ten clonotypes cover approximately 4% of the sample. The sample was PBMCs. The receptor source for this set is a woman between 40 and 50 years old in good health and CMV-seropositive.

J is TRBJ2-1 and V is TRBV6-5, with D hard to call. V was cut by 3 bases and J by 1 base, with 7 bases left in between. The CDR3 length is 14 residues. Germline V CDR1 and CDR2: MNHEY, SVGAGI. CDR3 residues: CASSYDGSYNEQFF. CDR3 sequence (DNA): TGTGCCAGCAGTTATGACGGGTCCTACAATGAGCAGTTCTTC.

V gene TRBV10-3 combines with J gene TRBJ1-1; 7 bases align to TRBD1. V lost 5 bases, J lost 1 base, and 4 bases stayed unmatched. In germline, CDR1 is ENHRY, CDR2 SYGVKD. The CDR3 contains 14 residues. CDR3: CAISSKGANTEAFF. The CDR3, as DNA: TGTGCCATCAGTAGTAAGGGGGCGAACACTGAAGCTTTCTTT.

The chain carries TRBV2 and TRBJ2-2; 7 nucleotides line up with TRBD2. Germline CDR1 is SNHLY and CDR2 is FYNNEI. V shed 4 bases and J 4 bases; nucleotides not matched to a gene: 6. CDR3 size: 15 residues. The CDR3 reads CASSVRGGSTGELFF. The CDR3 DNA is TGTGCCAGCAGTGTCCGGGGAGGGAGCACCGGGGAGCTGTTTTTT. Drawing the rest from reference TRBV2 and TRBJ2-2, the complete variable domain is EPEVTQTPSHQVTQMGQEVILRCVPISNHLYFYWYRQILGQKVEFLVSFYNNEISEKSEIFDDQFSVERPDGSNFTLKIRSTKLEDSAMYFCASSVRGGSTGELFFGEGSRLTVL.

The CDR3 here is CASGLRQGGWTEAFF. The CDR3 DNA reads as TGTGCTAGTGGTTTGCGACAGGGGGGATGGACTGAAGCTTTCTTT. The chain joins TRBV12-5 to TRBJ1-1; TRBD1 aligns across 9 bases. Germline V gene data show CDR1 as LGHNT and CDR2 as FRNRAP. J lost 5 bases, V lost 2 bases, and 6 bases had no gene match. The CDR3 sequence is 15 residues long.

J is TRBJ2-7 and V is TRBV6-5, with D perhaps matching TRBD1 (6 bases). CDR1 is MNHEY and CDR2 is SVGAGI in the germline V gene. V was cut by 0 bases and J by 6 bases, with 12 bases left in between. This CDR3 has 14 residues. The CDR3 nucleotides are TGTGCCAGCAGTTACTCGTTGGCAGGGGCCGAGCAGTACTTC. Its translation: CASSYSLAGAEQYF.

This clone has just one count. The J gene is TRBJ2-1, the V gene TRBV10-1; no clear D. The V gene lost 1 base and the J gene lost 12 bases, with 10 bases spanning the gap. This CDR3 has 12 amino acids. The germline V gene has CDR1 WNHNN and CDR2 SYGVQD (reference sequence). The CDR3, as DNA: TGCGCCAGCAGTGAGTTTCTGCGGCTGCAGTTCTTC. Its protein is CASSEFLRLQFF.

CDR3 amino acids: CASSYGGYSYEQYF. The CDR3 DNA is TGTGCCAGCAGTTACGGCGGGTACTCCTACGAGCAGTACTTC. The chain links TRBV6-5 to TRBJ2-7; tentative D call: TRBD2 (5 bases). The length of the CDR3 is 14 residues. V lost 2 bases, J lost 0 bases, and 8 bases lay in between. Germline V gene sequence: CDR1 MNHEY, CDR2 SVGAGI.

The chain couples TRBV5-1 to TRBJ2-2; TRBD1 is a possible D gene (5 bases). V lost 5 bases and J lost 1, with 9 bases in between. Per the germline V gene, CDR1 is SGHRS and CDR2 is YFSETQ. The CDR3 length is 14 residues. Here the CDR3 reads CASRDTGNTGELFF. The CDR3, as DNA: TGCGCCAGCAGGGATACAGGGAACACCGGGGAGCTGTTTTTT.

This rearrangement joins TRBV29-1 to TRBJ1-1; D possibly corresponds to TRBD1 (6 bases). The germline CDR1 and CDR2 sequences are SQVTM and ANQGSEA. The length of the CDR3 is 14 residues. Trimming removed 6 bases from V and 2 bases from J, with 16 bases in between. The DNA of the CDR3 is TGCAGCGTCCACGTAACAGGGAAAAACACTGAAGCTTTCTTT. Translated: CSVHVTGKNTEAFF.

CDR3 loop: CASNSLRDSGNIQYF. The CDR3 nucleotides are TGTGCCAGCAACTCCCTGCGGGACAGTGGAAACATTCAGTACTTC. This chain connects TRBV5-5 to TRBJ2-4; D is possibly TRBD1 (7 bases). The CDR3 sequence is 15 residues long. The germline V gene has CDR1 SGHKS and CDR2 YYEKEE (reference sequence). V was trimmed by 6 bases and J by 6 bases, leaving 19 bases between them.

The chain carries TRBV19 and TRBJ2-7; the match to TRBD1 covers 9 bases. The CDR3 consists of 13 residues. The V and J ends lost 6 bases and 5 bases, in that order; junction bases with no gene match: 5. Germline CDR1 reads LNHDA; CDR2 reads SQIVND (reference sequence). The DNA for the CDR3 is TGTGCCAGTAGGTCGGACAGGGGAGACGAGCAGTACTTC. Translated, it gives CASRSDRGDEQYF.

This clone is a singleton in its sample. The chain couples TRBV2 to TRBJ2-3, with TRBD2 matching over 8 bases. J was trimmed by 6 bases and V by 0 bases; bases with no gene match: 5. CDR1 and CDR2 from the germline V gene are SNHLY and FYNNEI. This CDR3 contains 15 residues. In DNA form, the CDR3 reads TGTGCCAGCAGTGAAGCAGGGACTAGATCGGATACGCAGTATTTT. It specifies CASSEAGTRSDTQYF.

The rearrangement uses TRBV4-1 and TRBJ2-3; 9 bases are a match to TRBD1. Looked up from germline, CDR1 is MGHRA and CDR2 is YSYEKL. Trimming cost V 2 bases and J 5 bases; bases outside gene matches: 5. The CDR3 spans 15 residues. Here the CDR3 reads CASSQTGGRKDTQYF. CDR3 DNA sequence: TGCGCCAGCAGCCAAACAGGGGGCCGTAAAGATACGCAGTATTTT.

The rearrangement joins TRBV5-1 to TRBJ2-5, with 12 bases lining up with TRBD2. The CDR3 totals 16 residues. Germline lookup yields CDR1 SGHRS and CDR2 YFSETQ. With V trimmed by 4 bases and J by 2 bases, 6 bases remained unmatched. The CDR3 loop is CASSPGTSGFQETQYF. The CDR3 DNA reads TGCGCCAGCAGCCCCGGGACTAGCGGGTTTCAAGAGACCCAGTACTTC.

CDR3 nucleotides: TGTGCCAGCAGTTCAAAGGGACAGAGCTCTGGAAACACCATATATTTT. Protein sequence: CASSSKGQSSGNTIYF. The rearrangement uses TRBV6-5 and TRBJ1-3, with TRBD1 identical over 7 bases. CDR3 length: 16 amino acids. Germline loops: CDR1 MNHEY, CDR2 SVGAGI. V dropped 4 bases and J dropped 0; count of bases not matched to a gene: 6.

The CDR3 sequence is CASSLINNEQFF. The CDR3 DNA follows: TGTGCCAGCAGCTTAATTAACAATGAGCAGTTCTTC. This rearrangement joins TRBV7-9 to TRBJ2-1, with D unclear. The CDR3 length is 12 residues. V was pared by 2 bases and J by 5 bases, with 4 bases between. In germline, CDR1 is SEHNR, CDR2 FQNEAQ (reference sequence).

In its sample, this clone was seen a few times. CDR3 sequence: CASSPRDTYQPQHF. The CDR3 bases are TGCGCCAGCAGCCCTCGGGACACCTATCAGCCCCAGCATTTT. The V and J genes are TRBV4-1 and TRBJ1-5; tentatively, D is TRBD1 (6 bases). CDR3 length: 14 residues. The germline V gene has CDR1 MGHRA and CDR2 YSYEKL. Trimming cost V 4 bases and J 5 bases, with 12 bases left between them.

This clone was detected a few times. This sequence joins TRBV19 and TRBJ1-5; D not certain. This CDR3 comprises 17 residues. V lost 3 bases to trimming and J lost 3 bases, with 18 bases between them. The V gene's germline CDR1 is LNHDA and CDR2 SQIVND (reference sequence). The CDR3 reads CASSMRIKGLDNQPQHF. In nucleotides, the CDR3 is TGTGCCAGTAGTATGAGGATTAAAGGTCTTGACAATCAGCCCCAGCATTTT.

The V and J genes are TRBV18 and TRBJ2-2; tentative D call: TRBD1 (5 bases). Germline V gene sequence: CDR1 KGHSH, CDR2 LQKENI. The CDR3 runs to 18 residues. Trimming removed 3 bases from V and 1 base from J, with 18 bases in between. In DNA form, the CDR3 reads TGTGCCAGCTCACCCTTCACCGACAGAACCTGGAACACCGGGGAGCTGTTTTTT. Protein sequence: CASSPFTDRTWNTGELFF.

The V and J genes are TRBV27 and TRBJ2-1; a weak D match, TRBD2 (5 bases). Germline CDR1 reads MNHEY; CDR2 reads SMNVEV (reference sequence). V was cut by 3 bases and J by 4 bases, with 13 bases left in between. This CDR3 is built from 15 residues. As DNA, the CDR3 is TGTGCCAGCAGTTTGGAGAGGGCCCTTTACAATGAGCAGTTCTTC. Its translation is CASSLERALYNEQFF.

The CDR3 DNA reads TGTGCCAGCAGCCAAGTCGGGAGGAAAATTAATCAGCCCCAGCATTTT. Residues: CASSQVGRKINQPQHF. This sequence joins TRBV14 and TRBJ1-5; no clear D gene. CDR1 is SGHDN, CDR2 FVKESK, per germline. The CDR3 runs to 16 residues. Trimming shortened V by 1 base and J by 4 bases, and 14 bases separated the two germline ends.

The CDR3 nucleotides are TGTGCCAGTAGTTCCGGGACAGGGGTCTATAACGACTATGGCTACACCTTC. Encoded protein: CASSSGTGVYNDYGYTF. The chain has TRBV19 and TRBJ1-2; 10 bases match TRBD1. V shed 5 bases and J 3 bases; nucleotides not matched to a gene: 12. CDR1 is LNHDA, CDR2 SQIVND, per germline (reference sequence). The CDR3 length is 17 residues.

There are a few counts of this clone. J is TRBJ2-3 and V is TRBV10-3; 12 bases align to TRBD2. V trimming: 6 bases; J trimming: 2 bases; junction bases outside the gene matches: 3. The CDR3 is made up of 15 amino acids. CDR1 and CDR2 (germline): ENHRY, SYGVKD. In DNA, the CDR3 is TGTGCCATCAGGGGGACTAGCGGGCCCACAGATACGCAGTATTTT. This translates into CAIRGTSGPTDTQYF.

The V call is TRBV27, the J call TRBJ1-1; 7 bases match TRBD1. V shed 10 bases, J shed 4 bases, and the junction held 18 bases outside the gene matches. CDR1 and CDR2 from the germline V gene are MNHEY and SMNVEV (reference sequence). This CDR3 is built from 16 residues. The CDR3 spells CANQNPFTGVGTEAFF. CDR3 DNA: TGTGCCAACCAAAATCCTTTTACAGGGGTAGGCACTGAAGCTTTCTTT.